The present T cell receptor beta chain was sequenced within a study of shared clonotypes between healthy human individuals. Unsorted PBMC DNA was run through sequencing on ten immunoSEQ deep assay plates. In the original analysis: In the immunoSEQ data, sequences were junction-only and lacked quality scores, so filtering differed. Method: immunoSEQ multiplex PCR; TCRdb's copy keeps in-frame clones and lacks some. V and J calls and clone size are those listed in that table; D and trimming were worked out from the DNA. The sample includes some 490,000 clones, around 80% of them seen just once. As regards this clone: Its antigen is not known.

General study points: Owing to a small donor count, the genetic and exposure-history diversity represented was limited.

The V and J ends lost 2 bases and 8 bases, in that order; junction bases with no gene match: 12. Germline V gene data show CDR1 as SGHAT and CDR2 as FQNNGV. The CDR3 is 17 amino acids. The receptor was derived from a woman in her thirties or forties in good health. Some clones in this sample may be carry-over from other donors' samples. Sequences were obtained from PBMCs. J is TRBJ2-2 and V is TRBV11-2, with 9 bases that match TRBD2. CDR3 sequence: CASSLRSREGGWGELFF. The DNA of the CDR3 is TGTGCCAGCAGCTTACGTTCGCGGGAGGGCGGATGGGGGGAGCTGTTTTTT.